The rows below give T cell receptor beta chains drawn from one sample of a study of T cell repertoires in cytomegalovirus infection. Their antigens remain unidentified. One entry per CDR3 protein results from TCRdb running MiXCR on the reads. Of roughly 340,000 distinct CDR3 sequences in the sample, about 28% were seen once. Material: cultured PBMCs, obtained from culture after CMV antigen stimulation. The source of these receptors is a human donor in good health (CMV status not recorded). Some clones in this sample may be carry-over from other donors' samples. CDR3s include the opening cysteine and the closing phenylalanine or tryptophan. The D gene is left open where the match is weak. For some rows the clone size is stated as once, few or many, or as a class when expanded; others skip it.

D	J	V	size	CDR3	DNA
NA	TRBJ1-5	TRBV19	NA	CASSPTPINQPQHF	TGTGCCAGTAGTCCTACACCGATCAATCAGCCCCAGCATTTT
TRBD1	TRBJ1-5	TRBV6-5	NA	CASRLRGFNQPQHF	TGTGCCAGCAGGCTCAGGGGGTTCAATCAGCCCCAGCATTTT
NA	TRBJ1-1	TRBV3-1	NA	CASSQQRGEAFF	TGTGCCAGCAGCCAGCAGAGAGGTGAAGCTTTCTTT
NA	TRBJ2-1	TRBV11-2	few	CASSLDDGGWQFF	TGTGCCAGCAGCTTAGATGACGGGGGTTGGCAGTTCTTC
NA	TRBJ1-2	TRBV4-1	few	CASSGPGRSNYGYTF	TGCGCCAGCAGCGGCCCGGGCCGTTCTAACTATGGCTACACCTTC
NA	TRBJ1-2	TRBV6-8	NA	CASSRERYYGYTF	TGTGCCAGCAGCAGGGAACGTTACTATGGCTACACCTTC
NA	TRBJ1-4	TRBV9	NA	CASSVGQESSNEKLFF	TGTGCCAGCAGCGTAGGTCAGGAATCGTCTAATGAAAAACTGTTTTTT
NA	TRBJ1-1	TRBV18	few	CASSQGQLNTEAFF	TGTGCCAGCTCCCAGGGACAATTGAACACTGAAGCTTTCTTT
TRBD1	TRBJ2-7	TRBV15	NA	CATSNEGQAPYEQYF	TGTGCCACCAGCAACGAAGGACAGGCGCCCTACGAGCAGTACTTC
TRBD2	TRBJ2-5	TRBV7-2	NA	CASSLGLRAGGQETQYF	TGTGCCAGCAGCTTAGGATTGAGGGCGGGGGGACAAGAGACCCAGTACTTC
NA	TRBJ2-5	TRBV7-6	NA	CASSLGWGQETQYF	TGTGCCAGCAGCTTAGGGTGGGGCCAAGAGACCCAGTACTTC
NA	TRBJ1-1	TRBV14	few	CASSQEGGFTEAFF	TGTGCCAGCAGCCAAGAGGGGGGATTTACTGAAGCTTTCTTT
TRBD1	TRBJ1-5	TRBV12-3/TRBV12-4	few	CASSSTDRDSNQPQHF	TGTGCCAGCAGCTCGACGGACAGGGATAGCAATCAGCCCCAGCATTTT
NA	TRBJ1-1	TRBV2	NA	CASNAAPNTEAFF	TGTGCCAGCAACGCAGCACCGAACACTGAAGCTTTCTTT
NA	TRBJ1-2	TRBV5-8	NA	CASSLLAMGGYTF	TGTGCCAGCAGCTTGTTGGCCATGGGTGGCTACACCTTC
NA	TRBJ2-2	TRBV18	NA	CASSQNGLANTGELFF	TGTGCCAGCTCTCAAAACGGGCTAGCGAACACCGGGGAGCTGTTTTTT
NA	TRBJ2-5	TRBV20-1	few	CAGQIQETQYF	TGCGCGGGGCAGATACAAGAGACCCAGTACTTC